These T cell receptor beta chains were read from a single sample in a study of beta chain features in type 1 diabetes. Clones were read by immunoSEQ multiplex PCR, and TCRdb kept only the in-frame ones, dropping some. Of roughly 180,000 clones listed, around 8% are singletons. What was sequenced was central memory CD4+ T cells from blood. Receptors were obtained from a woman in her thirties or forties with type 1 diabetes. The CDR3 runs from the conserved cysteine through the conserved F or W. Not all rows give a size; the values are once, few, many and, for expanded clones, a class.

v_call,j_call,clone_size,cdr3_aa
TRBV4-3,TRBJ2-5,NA,CASSPTGDVQETQYF
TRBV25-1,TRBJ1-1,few,CASSATGGTEAFF
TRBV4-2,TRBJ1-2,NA,CASSQPGQGGYTF
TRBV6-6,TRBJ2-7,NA,CASRPEGASEQYF
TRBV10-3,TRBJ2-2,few,CAISDGNSKSGELFF
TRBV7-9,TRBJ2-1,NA,CASSRLAGRGNEQFF
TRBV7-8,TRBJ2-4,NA,CASSSFLGENIQYF
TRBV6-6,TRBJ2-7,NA,CASSPTGTGYEQYF
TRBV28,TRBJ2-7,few,CASSSDSYEQYF
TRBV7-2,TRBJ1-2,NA,CASSPTGSPYGYTF
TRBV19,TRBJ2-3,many,CASRRDRTDTQYF
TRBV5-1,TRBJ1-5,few,CASSLGGESAQHF
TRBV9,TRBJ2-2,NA,CASSALPGTSGTGELFF
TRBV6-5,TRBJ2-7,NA,CASSLDRYEQYF
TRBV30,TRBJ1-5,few,CAWGDTRQPQHF
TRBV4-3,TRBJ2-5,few,CASSQDFEGGETQYF
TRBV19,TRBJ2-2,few,CAGRDVGGTGELFF
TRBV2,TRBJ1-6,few,CASGSRQGSSPLHF
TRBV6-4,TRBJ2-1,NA,CASSDVWVAGINEQFF
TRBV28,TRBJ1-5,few,CATYLTGGGNQPQHF
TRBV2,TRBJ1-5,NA,CASRRDSSNQPQHF
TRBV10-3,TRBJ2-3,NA,CAISEATGVTQYF
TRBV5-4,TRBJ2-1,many,CASSPSRTGTYNEQFF
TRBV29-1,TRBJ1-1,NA,CSAPGVGIQITEAFF
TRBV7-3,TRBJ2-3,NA,CASSLLGDTQYF
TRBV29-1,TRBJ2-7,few,CSVAGQGYYEQYF
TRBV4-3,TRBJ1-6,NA,CASGQGNSPLHF
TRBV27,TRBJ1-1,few,CASSLRGLNTEAFF
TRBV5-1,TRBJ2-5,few,CASTGLQGETQYF
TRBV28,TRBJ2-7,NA,CASSWRTGRSSYEQYF
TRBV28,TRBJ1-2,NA,CASSITGQAMGYGYTF
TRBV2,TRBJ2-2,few,CASKASGRNTGELFF
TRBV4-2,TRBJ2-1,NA,CASSRAGPYNEQFF